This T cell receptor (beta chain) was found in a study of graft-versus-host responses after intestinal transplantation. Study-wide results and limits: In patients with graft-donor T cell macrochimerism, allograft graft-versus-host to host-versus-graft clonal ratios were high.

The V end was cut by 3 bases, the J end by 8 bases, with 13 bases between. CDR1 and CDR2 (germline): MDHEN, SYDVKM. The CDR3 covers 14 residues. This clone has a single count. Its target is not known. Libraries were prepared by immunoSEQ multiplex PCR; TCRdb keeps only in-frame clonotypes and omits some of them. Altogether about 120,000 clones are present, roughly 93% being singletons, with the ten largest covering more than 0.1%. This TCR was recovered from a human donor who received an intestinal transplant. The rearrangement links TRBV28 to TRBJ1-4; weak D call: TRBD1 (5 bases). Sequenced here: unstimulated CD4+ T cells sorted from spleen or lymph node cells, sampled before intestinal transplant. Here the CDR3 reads CASSFPPGREKLFF. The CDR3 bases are TGTGCCAGCAGTTTTCCCCCAGGGAGGGAAAAACTGTTTTTT.